This section outlines one T cell receptor beta chain sequence together with its context. Its specificity is not known. One end of the junction does not line up with germline, which may come from a read error. One entry per CDR3 protein, called by TCRdb with MiXCR from the RT-PCR reads. Here the sample spans approximately 530,000 distinct CDR3 sequences, approximately 13% being singletons. This sample was included in a study of response to subunit inactivated influenza vaccine. General study findings and limits: With each seasonal influenza vaccination, the authors suggested, few new T cells are recruited.

This receptor was obtained from a man aged 50 or older who received an inactivated influenza vaccine. This sample comprised PBMCs from blood, obtained about 40 days after vaccination.

CDR3 sequence: CASGGTGDLFF. The CDR3 bases are TGTGCCTCAGGGGGGACCGGGGACCTGTTTTTT. The V and J genes are TRBV10-3 and TRBJ2-2; D perhaps matches TRBD1 (7 bases). The CDR3 spans 11 residues. CDR1 and CDR2 (germline): ENHRY, SYGVKD.